This is a list of T cell receptor beta chains from one sample in a study of PD-1 blockade in classical Hodgkin lymphoma. Sequenced by immunoSEQ multiplex PCR; TCRdb stores in-frame clones only, minus some. The table lists about 110,000 clones, 80% to 90% of them singletons. The source was peripheral blood mononuclear cells (PBMCs), collected before the second cycle of nivolumab. These receptors came from a human donor with classical Hodgkin lymphoma. CDR3s include the opening cysteine and the closing phenylalanine or tryptophan. The D gene is left open where the match is weak. For some rows the clone size is stated as once, few or many, or as a class when expanded; others skip it.

v_call: TRBV30; clone_size: -; d_call: -; j_call: TRBJ2-7; cdr3_nt: TGTGCCTGGAGTGTACGGTACGCGCAGTACTTC; cdr3_aa: CAWSVRYAQYF
v_call: TRBV4-1; clone_size: -; d_call: TRBD2; j_call: TRBJ2-2; cdr3_nt: TGCGCCAGCAGCCATACAACACTAGCGGGCCTCCGAGGCACCGGGGAGCTGTTTTTT; cdr3_aa: CASSHTTLAGLRGTGELFF
v_call: TRBV6-1; clone_size: -; d_call: TRBD1; j_call: TRBJ1-2; cdr3_nt: TGTGCCAGCAATCCTCAACCAACAGGGGACTATGGCTACACCTTC; cdr3_aa: CASNPQPTGDYGYTF
v_call: TRBV14; clone_size: -; d_call: TRBD2; j_call: TRBJ2-7; cdr3_nt: TGTGCCAGCAGCCCCCAGGGTAGCGGGAGATGGGCATACGAGCAGTACTTC; cdr3_aa: CASSPQGSGRWAYEQYF
v_call: TRBV28; clone_size: -; d_call: TRBD1; j_call: TRBJ2-7; cdr3_nt: TGTGCCAGCAGTTTTCACCGGGACAGGGGTCCGTACGAGCAGTACTTC; cdr3_aa: CASSFHRDRGPYEQYF
v_call: TRBV27; clone_size: -; d_call: -; j_call: TRBJ2-3; cdr3_nt: TGTGCCAGCAGTTTTTTATCCAGTTTTAGCACAGATACGCAGTATTTT; cdr3_aa: CASSFLSSFSTDTQYF
v_call: TRBV27; clone_size: -; d_call: TRBD1; j_call: TRBJ1-2; cdr3_nt: TGTGCCAGCAGTTTGCAGGGGGGGAACTATGGCTACACCTTC; cdr3_aa: CASSLQGGNYGYTF
v_call: TRBV6-6; clone_size: -; d_call: -; j_call: TRBJ1-5; cdr3_nt: TGTGCCAGCAGATCTACGCAGGGGATAAGCAATCAGCCCCAGCATTTT; cdr3_aa: CASRSTQGISNQPQHF
v_call: TRBV6-5; clone_size: -; d_call: TRBD2; j_call: TRBJ2-7; cdr3_nt: TGTGCCAGCAGGCCCGAGGGGACTATCTCCTACGAGCAGTACTTC; cdr3_aa: CASRPEGTISYEQYF
v_call: TRBV25-1; clone_size: many; d_call: -; j_call: TRBJ1-1; cdr3_nt: TGTGCCAGCAGTGCCGGACAAACTGAAGCTTTCTTT; cdr3_aa: CASSAGQTEAFF
v_call: TRBV30; clone_size: few; d_call: TRBD1; j_call: TRBJ1-5; cdr3_nt: TGTGCCTGGAGGGGGACAGGGTCCGATCAGCCCCAGCATTTT; cdr3_aa: CAWRGTGSDQPQHF
v_call: TRBV19; clone_size: -; d_call: -; j_call: TRBJ1-5; cdr3_nt: TGTGCCAGTAGTATCGGTGGGGCTAGCAATCAGCCCCAGCATTTT; cdr3_aa: CASSIGGASNQPQHF
v_call: TRBV6-5; clone_size: -; d_call: -; j_call: TRBJ1-2; cdr3_nt: TGTGCCAGCAGTGCCCGGGAGTTTCCCCTTTATGGCTACACCTTC; cdr3_aa: CASSAREFPLYGYTF
v_call: TRBV7-2; clone_size: -; d_call: -; j_call: TRBJ2-1; cdr3_nt: TGTGCAGGAGGGGCAGGGAATGAGCAGTTCTTC; cdr3_aa: CAGGAGNEQFF
v_call: TRBV30; clone_size: -; d_call: -; j_call: TRBJ2-5; cdr3_nt: TGTGCCTGGAGTAAAGGGCTAAACCAAGAGACCCAGTACTTC; cdr3_aa: CAWSKGLNQETQYF
v_call: TRBV6-5; clone_size: few; d_call: -; j_call: TRBJ1-1; cdr3_nt: TGTGCCAGCAGTTACTCGCGGCCAGGGTCGTATACTGAAGCTTTCTTT; cdr3_aa: CASSYSRPGSYTEAFF
v_call: TRBV19; clone_size: -; d_call: TRBD2; j_call: TRBJ2-7; cdr3_nt: TGTGCCAGTAGTGCAGCGGGAGGCCCGTACGAGCAGTACTTC; cdr3_aa: CASSAAGGPYEQYF
v_call: TRBV5-1; clone_size: -; d_call: -; j_call: TRBJ1-3; cdr3_nt: TGCGCCAGCAGCTTCGACAGCTTCTCTGGAAACACCATATATTTT; cdr3_aa: CASSFDSFSGNTIYF
v_call: TRBV7-9; clone_size: -; d_call: TRBD1; j_call: TRBJ1-1; cdr3_nt: TGTGCCAGCAGCTTAGTGAAGTACAGGGGTATGAGCACTGAAGCTTTCTTT; cdr3_aa: CASSLVKYRGMSTEAFF
v_call: TRBV5-5; clone_size: -; d_call: -; j_call: TRBJ2-5; cdr3_nt: TGTGCCAGCATCCTTGAGGGGCTGTTCCAAGAGACCCAGTACTTC; cdr3_aa: CASILEGLFQETQYF
v_call: TRBV9; clone_size: -; d_call: -; j_call: TRBJ2-7; cdr3_nt: TGTGCCAGCAGCGTAGCCACAGGGATCTCCTACGAGCAGTACTTC; cdr3_aa: CASSVATGISYEQYF
v_call: TRBV15; clone_size: -; d_call: TRBD2; j_call: TRBJ2-1; cdr3_nt: TGTGCCACCGGACTAGCGGGAGGTGACGCCTACAATGAGCAGTTCTTC; cdr3_aa: CATGLAGGDAYNEQFF
v_call: TRBV2; clone_size: once; d_call: -; j_call: TRBJ1-1; cdr3_nt: TGTGCCAGCAGTAGCTTGGGACGGAACACCGAAGCTTTCTTT; cdr3_aa: CASSSLGRNTEAFF
v_call: TRBV20-1; clone_size: -; d_call: -; j_call: TRBJ2-7; cdr3_nt: TGCAGTGCTACACTAGTAAACGAGCAGTACTTC; cdr3_aa: CSATLVNEQYF
v_call: TRBV27; clone_size: -; d_call: -; j_call: TRBJ1-2; cdr3_nt: TGTGCCAGCAGTCCGTCCGTGACAACCTATGGCTACACCTTC; cdr3_aa: CASSPSVTTYGYTF
v_call: TRBV21-1; clone_size: -; d_call: -; j_call: TRBJ1-1; cdr3_nt: TGTGCCAGCAGGCCCCTCACATTGAACACTGAAGCTTTCTTT; cdr3_aa: CASRPLTLNTEAFF
v_call: TRBV7-6; clone_size: once; d_call: -; j_call: TRBJ2-1; cdr3_nt: TGTGCCAGCAGCCCCCTGTGGGGGCAGGGCTCCTACAATGAGCAGTTCTTC; cdr3_aa: CASSPLWGQGSYNEQFF
v_call: TRBV15; clone_size: -; d_call: -; j_call: TRBJ2-7; cdr3_nt: TGTGCCACCAGCAGAGATCGAGGGCAGGGGAGATACGAGCAGTACTTC; cdr3_aa: CATSRDRGQGRYEQYF
v_call: TRBV19; clone_size: -; d_call: TRBD1; j_call: TRBJ2-7; cdr3_nt: TGTGCCAGTAGTCCTAGGGGAGGGACAGGGACGTACGAGCAGTACTTC; cdr3_aa: CASSPRGGTGTYEQYF
v_call: TRBV6-1; clone_size: -; d_call: -; j_call: TRBJ2-5; cdr3_nt: TGTGCCGGCAGCGGAGCGCCTGAAGAGACCCAGTACTTC; cdr3_aa: CAGSGAPEETQYF
v_call: TRBV29-1; clone_size: -; d_call: -; j_call: TRBJ2-1; cdr3_nt: TGCAGCCACAGGACCGGGGACAATGAGCAGTTCTTC; cdr3_aa: CSHRTGDNEQFF
v_call: TRBV28; clone_size: -; d_call: -; j_call: TRBJ2-7; cdr3_nt: TGTGCCAGCAGTTCGGCAGACGTCTACGAGCAGTACTTC; cdr3_aa: CASSSADVYEQYF
v_call: TRBV30; clone_size: -; d_call: TRBD2; j_call: TRBJ2-3; cdr3_nt: TGTGCCTGGAGTCTGGGGCGGGAGCGTGATACGCAGTATTTT; cdr3_aa: CAWSLGRERDTQYF
v_call: TRBV7-9; clone_size: few; d_call: TRBD1; j_call: TRBJ1-1; cdr3_nt: TGTGCCAGCAGCTACCTACAGGGGACGAACACTGAAGCTTTCTTT; cdr3_aa: CASSYLQGTNTEAFF